These 21 T cell receptor beta chains originate from one sample sequenced in a study of monozygotic twins with inflammatory bowel disease (dated by TCRdb to between 2018 and 2021). Library preparation used 5' RACE. TCRdb records Illumina HiSeq 2500 as the sequencer. TCRdb reprocessed the public reads and reports one entry per CDR3 protein sequence, without DNA. This sample's table has entries for 420,000 or so distinct CDR3 sequences. The ten top clones hold about 2.3% of the sample. Sequencing was done on a sample of blood. These receptor sequences come from a human donor with ulcerative colitis or Crohn's disease, or a healthy co-twin of an affected twin (not recorded which).

The gene calls are TRBV6-5 and TRBJ1-3. The germline V gene encodes CDR1 MNHEY and CDR2 SVGAGI. There are 16 residues in the CDR3. The CDR3 spells CASSYSSGGTGNTIYF.

The V and J genes are TRBV27 and TRBJ1-6. The CDR3 length is 15 residues. The V gene's germline CDR1 is MNHEY and CDR2 SMNVEV (reference sequence). CDR3 region: CASSLGVSGNSPLHF.

V usage is TRBV19 and J usage is TRBJ1-2; the TRBD1 assignment by TCRdb is unverifiable without DNA. In germline, CDR1 is LNHDA, CDR2 SQIVND (reference sequence). This CDR3 region has 13 residues. CDR3 sequence: CASRIQGADGYTF.

The rearrangement links TRBV15 to TRBJ1-3; TCRdb's D call of TRBD1 is untestable without DNA. Germline V gives CDR1 LNHNV, CDR2 YYDKDF (reference sequence). CDR3 length: 15 amino acids. CDR3 amino acids: CATSRDAGAGNTIYF.

The V gene is TRBV2, the J gene TRBJ2-5. Per the germline V gene, CDR1 is SNHLY and CDR2 is FYNNEI. The CDR3 is 13 amino acids. The CDR3 is CASSWGSEETQYF.

The chain joins TRBV7-9 to TRBJ2-1; TCRdb designates TRBD1, a call that cannot be tested without DNA. The germline V gene has CDR1 SEHNR and CDR2 FQNEAQ (reference sequence). The CDR3 length is 15 residues. CDR3 residues: CASSSRGQGDNEQFF. The variable domain in full, with the rest retrieved from reference TRBV7-9 and TRBJ2-1, is DTGVSQNPRHKITKRGQNVTFRCDPISEHNRLYWYRQTLGQGPEFLTYFQNEAQLEKSRLLSDRFSAERPKGSFSTLEIQRTEQGDSAMYLCASSSRGQGDNEQFFGPGTRLTVL.

The rearrangement links TRBV27 to TRBJ1-6. This CDR3 contains 14 residues. Germline CDR1 is MNHEY and CDR2 is SMNVEV (reference sequence). The CDR3 loop reads CASRVQAWNSPLHF.

The V gene is TRBV7-2, the J gene TRBJ2-1. The germline V gene has CDR1 SGHTA and CDR2 FQGNSA. This CDR3 region has 14 residues. The CDR3 reads CASSSPWMGSEQFF.

V and J are TRBV7-9 and TRBJ1-6; lacking DNA, the TRBD1 call made by TCRdb goes unchecked. CDR1 is SEHNR, CDR2 FQNEAQ, per germline (reference sequence). The CDR3 has 15 residues. The chain's CDR3 is CASSPRTGSNSPLHF.

The chain is built from TRBV27 and TRBJ1-5; TCRdb calls TRBD1, which cannot be checked without DNA. The CDR3 sequence is 15 residues long. Germline V gives CDR1 MNHEY, CDR2 SMNVEV (reference sequence). CDR3 sequence reads: CASSLSGTTNQPQHF.

The chain has TRBV24-1 and TRBJ2-2. The CDR3 totals 15 residues. Germline CDR1 and CDR2: KGHDR and SFDVKD. CDR3 amino acids: CATSEWGRNTGELFF.

The chain carries TRBV5-1 and TRBJ2-5; the D gene TCRdb calls, TRBD2, cannot be checked with no DNA. CDR1 and CDR2 (germline): SGHRS, YFSETQ. The CDR3 is 14 residues long. CDR3 residues: CASSLLAGVETQYF.

J is TRBJ2-3 and V is TRBV10-2. The CDR3 is 14 residues long. Looked up from germline, CDR1 is WSHSY and CDR2 is SAAADI. The CDR3 sequence: CASNFGDLTDTQYF.

The gene calls are TRBV15 and TRBJ1-4; TCRdb proposes TRBD1, but this gene call is untestable without DNA. Germline CDR1 and CDR2: LNHNV and YYDKDF (reference sequence). The CDR3 loop spans 15 amino acids. This CDR3 reads CATSRDQGGEEKLFF.

CDR3 in amino acids: CSALREGVNIQYF. This chain joins TRBV20-1 and TRBJ2-4; the TRBD2 assignment by TCRdb is unverifiable without DNA. The length of the CDR3 is 13 residues. The V gene's germline CDR1 is DFQATT and CDR2 SNEGSKA (reference sequence).

The chain combines TRBV20-1 with TRBJ2-7; TCRdb's D gene call, TRBD2, goes unchecked for lack of DNA. CDR3 length: 14 amino acids. CDR1 is DFQATT and CDR2 is SNEGSKA in the germline V gene (reference sequence). CDR3 region: CSGKIAGASYEQYF.

The CDR3 sequence: CASSPTGGVEKLFF. The chain has TRBV12-3 or TRBV12-4 and TRBJ1-4; lacking DNA, the TRBD1 call made by TCRdb goes unchecked. CDR3 length: 14 amino acids.

This rearrangement joins TRBV5-1 to TRBJ2-2; lacking DNA, the TRBD2 call made by TCRdb goes unchecked. The CDR3 covers 20 residues. The V gene's germline CDR1 is SGHRS and CDR2 YFSETQ. The chain's CDR3 is CASSLLSGTLSRKNTGELFF.

The CDR3: CASSLARDEQFF. This rearrangement joins TRBV7-9 to TRBJ2-1. The CDR3 has 12 amino acids. The germline CDR1 and CDR2 sequences are SEHNR and FQNEAQ (reference sequence).

The chain couples TRBV11-1 to TRBJ2-1; without DNA, the TCRdb call of TRBD1 cannot be checked. The CDR3 runs to 12 residues. Germline V gene sequence: CDR1 SGHAT, CDR2 FQDESV (reference sequence). The chain's CDR3 is CASSFMRGEQFF.

The CDR3 is CAISESKIGNAYEQYF. The rearrangement joins TRBV10-3 to TRBJ2-7. The V gene's germline CDR1 is ENHRY and CDR2 SYGVKD. There are 16 residues in the CDR3.